The clone carrying this TCR beta chain came up a few times. TCRdb called the RACE reads again in MiXCR, with one record for every CDR3 protein. This sample has some 250,000 distinct CDR3 sequences, with roughly 7.4% found just once. This specimen comes from a study of human T cells and chemical hapten exposure. The sample's time point: pre-sensitization, week 0. Treatment given: therapeutic diphenylcyclopropenone sensitization with weekly scalp DPC. Someone pulled total RNA out of unfractionated whole blood. The sample here was whole blood, taken in connection with sensitization to the hapten diphenylcyclopropenone (DPC). This TCR was sampled from a young man with alopecia areata. Some clones in this sample may be carry-over from other donors' samples.

The CDR3 DNA follows: TGTGCCAGCAGCCGGACAGGGGAAGTCGAGCAGTACTTC. Its translation is CASSRTGEVEQYF. This chain links TRBV6-1 with TRBJ2-7; 9 bases match TRBD1. Looked up from germline, CDR1 is MNHNS and CDR2 is SASEGT. V shed 6 bases, J shed 6 bases, and the junction held 6 bases outside the gene matches. This CDR3 has 13 amino acids.